The 24 T cell receptor beta chains below come from one sample, sequenced in a study of blood T cell repertoires in COVID-19. The assay was immunoSEQ multiplex PCR, and TCRdb's table has in-frame clones only and misses some. The data show 59,000 or so clones, roughly 93% seen once. The specimen sequenced was peripheral blood. Every receptor here comes from a human donor in a cohort sampled during active COVID-19.

The chain is built from TRBV2 and TRBJ2-2; tentative D call: TRBD2 (6 bases). Trimming left V 1 base short and J 1 base short, with 13 bases between. The CDR3 sequence is 17 residues long. Germline assignment: CDR1 SNHLY and CDR2 FYNNEI. The CDR3 nucleotides read TGTGCCAGCAGTGAAGGTTGGCTAGCGTTGAACACCGGGGAGCTGTTTTTT. It encodes CASSEGWLALNTGELFF. Using reference TRBV2 and TRBJ2-2 for the parts outside the CDR3, the full variable domain is EPEVTQTPSHQVTQMGQEVILRCVPISNHLYFYWYRQILGQKVEFLVSFYNNEISEKSEIFDDQFSVERPDGSNFTLKIRSTKLEDSAMYFCASSEGWLALNTGELFFGEGSRLTVL.

This chain uses TRBV4-2 with TRBJ2-5; D possibly corresponds to TRBD1 (5 bases). Germline loops: CDR1 LGHNA, CDR2 YNFKEQ. This CDR3 contains 16 residues. Trimming stripped 2 bases from V and 2 bases from J, with 15 bases between. CDR3 residues: CASSQTSGAVQETQYF. The DNA for the CDR3 is TGTGCCAGCAGCCAAACCTCTGGGGCGGTACAAGAGACCCAGTACTTC.

The chain links TRBV6-2 or TRBV6-3 to TRBJ2-4, with 14 bases lining up with TRBD2. The J segment lost 0 bases and the V segment lost 2 bases, leaving 9 bases of the junction unmatched. In germline, CDR1 is MNHEY, CDR2 SVGEGT. The CDR3 runs 20 residues. CDR3 sequence: CASSYTRTSGRSLAKNIQYF. CDR3 sequence (DNA): TGTGCCAGCAGTTACACCCGGACTAGCGGGAGGTCCCTAGCCAAAAACATTCAGTACTTC.

The rearrangement links TRBV29-1 to TRBJ2-5; 7 bases fit TRBD1. The germline gives CDR1 SQVTM, CDR2 ANQGSEA. V lost 7 bases to trimming and J lost 1 base; unmatched junction nucleotides: 3. The CDR3 sequence is 12 residues long. CDR3 sequence reads: CSAGTAQETQYF. In DNA form, the CDR3 reads TGCAGCGCCGGGACAGCCCAAGAGACCCAGTACTTC.

The gene calls are TRBV18 and TRBJ1-1; D gene unclear. The CDR3 runs to 13 residues. Germline lookup yields CDR1 KGHSH and CDR2 LQKENI. The germline V and J ends were trimmed by 2 bases and 12 bases, with 16 bases remaining between them. The CDR3 region is CASSPAHKPDSFF. CDR3 DNA: TGTGCCAGCTCACCAGCCCACAAACCCGATTCTTTCTTT. The whole variable domain, filled in from reference TRBV18 and TRBJ1-1, reads NAGVMQNPRHLVRRRGQEARLRCSPMKGHSHVYWYRQLPEEGLKFMVYLQKENIIDESGMPKERFSAEFPKEGPSILRIQQVVRGDSAAYFCASSPAHKPDSFFGQGTRLTVV.

CDR3 region: CASSLGVDYGYTF. CDR3 DNA: TGCGCCAGCAGTCTCGGGGTGGACTATGGCTACACCTTC. The chain employs TRBV4-3 and TRBJ1-2; D is uncertain. Trimming took 6 bases from V and 3 from J, leaving 11 bases between them. Germline assignment: CDR1 LGHNA and CDR2 YSLEER. CDR3 length: 13 residues.

The genes are TRBV11-3 and TRBJ1-6; D is unresolved. Trimming removed 3 bases from V and 10 bases from J, with 13 bases in between. The CDR3 spans 14 residues. Germline CDR1 reads SGHNT; CDR2 reads YENEEA. CDR3 region: CASSFGLGVSPLHF. Written as DNA, the CDR3 is TGTGCCAGCAGCTTCGGACTGGGAGTCTCACCCCTCCACTTT.

The chain carries TRBV7-2 and TRBJ1-2; TRBD1 aligns across 10 bases. The germline CDR1 and CDR2 sequences are SGHTA and FQGNSA. The CDR3 is made up of 18 amino acids. V lost 5 bases, J lost 1 base, and 13 bases stayed unmatched. DNA for the CDR3: TGTGCCAGCAGCCCCCGGGGGGGACAGGGGAGTTTTAACTATGGCTACACCTTC. Translating gives CASSPRGGQGSFNYGYTF.

The V and J genes are TRBV24-1 and TRBJ1-2; 7 bases match TRBD1. The CDR3 totals 15 residues. The germline V gene has CDR1 KGHDR and CDR2 SFDVKD. The ends lost 5 bases at V and 5 bases at J; junction bases unmatched: 10. CDR3 nucleotide sequence: TGTGCCACCAGTGCCCGACAGGGTGATTCTTATGGCTACACCTTC. Amino acids: CATSARQGDSYGYTF.

The rearrangement links TRBV6-5 to TRBJ1-6, with D tentatively TRBD1 (5 bases). The CDR3 length is 14 residues. V was pared by 2 bases and J by 6 bases, with 8 bases between. CDR1 is MNHEY, CDR2 SVGAGI, per germline. CDR3 DNA sequence: TGTGCCAGCAGTTACAGGGACTCTAATTCACCCCTCCACTTT. Amino acids: CASSYRDSNSPLHF.

This clone was seen a handful of times. The chain recombines TRBV27 with TRBJ2-7; 10 bases agree with TRBD1. Per germline, CDR1 MNHEY and CDR2 SMNVEV (reference sequence). With V trimmed by 3 bases and J by 11 bases, 7 bases remained unmatched. The CDR3 runs 13 residues. Here the CDR3 DNA reads TGTGCCAGCAGTTTTGACAGGGGGCTGGAGGAGTACTTC. It codes for CASSFDRGLEEYF.

The chain is built from TRBV11-3 and TRBJ1-5; D gene unclear. CDR1 is SGHNT, CDR2 YENEEA, per germline. The CDR3 sequence is 14 residues long. V lost 0 bases, J lost 4 bases, and 7 bases lay in between. The CDR3, as DNA: TGTGCCAGCAGCTTAGACCTAGGAAATCAGCCCCAGCATTTT. As protein: CASSLDLGNQPQHF.

The chain has TRBV10-3 and TRBJ2-3, with TRBD2 identical over 12 bases. Trimming cost V 4 bases and J 0 bases; bases outside gene matches: 11. Germline V gives CDR1 ENHRY, CDR2 SYGVKD. The CDR3 has 19 residues. The CDR3: CAISGASGRAKSSTDTQYF. In DNA, the CDR3 is TGTGCCATCAGTGGGGCTAGCGGGAGGGCGAAATCTAGCACAGATACGCAGTATTTT.

V is TRBV7-2 and J is TRBJ2-1; TRBD1 agrees at 8 bases. Trimming took 2 bases from V and 7 from J; bases not matched to a gene: 13. CDR1 and CDR2 from the germline V gene are SGHTA and FQGNSA. The CDR3 has 17 amino acids. The CDR3: CASSLSRLQGAGNEQFF. The CDR3 DNA sequence: TGTGCCAGCAGCTTATCTAGACTCCAGGGGGCTGGGAATGAGCAGTTCTTC.

The chain joins TRBV5-1 to TRBJ1-4; D ambiguous. Germline V gene sequence: CDR1 SGHRS, CDR2 YFSETQ. The CDR3 runs 13 residues. Trimming removed 5 bases at V and 8 bases at J, with 13 bases between. The CDR3: CASRYPEEEKLFF. CDR3 nucleotides: TGCGCCAGCAGGTATCCGGAGGAGGAAAAACTGTTTTTT.

This clone occurred once. This chain joins TRBV12-3 or TRBV12-4 and TRBJ2-1, with D perhaps matching TRBD2 (5 bases). CDR3 length: 13 amino acids. V shed 7 bases and J shed 9 bases, with 16 bases lying between them. CDR3 nucleotides: TGTGCCAGCACCCCGGGGTTTGGCCTTGAGCAGTTCTTC. Residues: CASTPGFGLEQFF.

The chain combines TRBV6-2 or TRBV6-3 with TRBJ2-7; TRBD2 agrees at 10 bases. Unmatched junction bases numbered 4, after V lost 0 bases and J lost 2 bases. CDR1 is MNHEY and CDR2 is SVGEGT in the germline V gene. The CDR3 is 16 amino acids. This chain's CDR3 is CASSYSRTSGAYEQYF. CDR3 sequence (DNA): TGTGCCAGCAGTTACTCGAGGACTAGCGGCGCCTACGAGCAGTACTTC.

The rearrangement joins TRBV5-1 to TRBJ1-2; TRBD1 matches at 7 bases. The CDR3 totals 14 residues. Germline V lookup: CDR1 SGHRS, CDR2 YFSETQ. J was trimmed by 4 bases and V by 0 bases; bases with no gene match: 3. The CDR3, as DNA: TGCGCCAGCAGCTTGGGACAGGGATCCTATGGCTACACCTTC. Protein product: CASSLGQGSYGYTF.

DNA for the CDR3: TGTGCCAGCAGCCCTGGGGTGGGGGAGGGCCGCACAGATACGCAGTATTTT. Encoded protein: CASSPGVGEGRTDTQYF. The V and J genes are TRBV6-2 or TRBV6-3 and TRBJ2-3; TRBD2 aligns across 7 bases. The ends lost 6 bases at V and 1 base at J; junction bases unmatched: 13. The CDR3 is 17 residues long. Germline-derived CDR1 and CDR2 are MNHEY and SVGEGT.

J is TRBJ2-7 and V is TRBV2, with 8 bases lining up with TRBD1. The CDR3 sequence is 12 residues long. V lost 7 bases to trimming and J lost 6 bases; unmatched junction nucleotides: 5. The V gene's germline CDR1 is SNHLY and CDR2 FYNNEI. CDR3 sequence reads: CASTSGGVEQYF. The CDR3 DNA is TGTGCCAGCACCTCAGGGGGCGTCGAGCAGTACTTC.

The V gene is TRBV13, the J gene TRBJ1-1, with TRBD1 matching over 9 bases. CDR1 and CDR2 (germline): PRHDT, FYEKMQ (reference sequence). The CDR3 is made up of 15 amino acids. Trimming cost V 5 bases and J 3 bases; bases outside gene matches: 7. This CDR3 reads CASSKYRGRDTEAFF. The CDR3 DNA reads as TGTGCCAGCAGCAAGTACAGGGGGCGGGACACTGAAGCTTTCTTT.

The rearrangement uses TRBV4-3 and TRBJ2-7, with D unresolved. The CDR3 contains 16 residues. The V end was cut by 1 base, the J end by 6 bases, with 19 bases between. Germline lookup yields CDR1 LGHNA and CDR2 YSLEER. The chain's CDR3 is CASSQAFAPTTVEQYF. In DNA, the CDR3 is TGCGCCAGCAGCCAAGCTTTCGCGCCCACCACTGTCGAGCAGTACTTC.

The chain couples TRBV5-5 to TRBJ1-5, with 7 bases matching TRBD1. CDR3 size: 14 residues. The ends lost 4 bases at V and 7 bases at J; junction bases unmatched: 8. Germline values: CDR1 SGHKS, CDR2 YYEKEE (reference sequence). CDR3 nucleotides: TGTGCCAGCAGCCACGACAGGGCGGACCAGCCCCAGCATTTT. Translated, it gives CASSHDRADQPQHF.

The chain recombines TRBV14 with TRBJ2-5; unclear D gene. In germline, CDR1 is SGHDN, CDR2 FVKESK. Trimming took off 1 base at V and 4 bases at J, with 4 bases between the two ends. This CDR3 has 12 amino acids. In DNA form, the CDR3 reads TGTGCCAGCAGCCAAGTCAGAGAGACCCAGTACTTC. This gives the protein CASSQVRETQYF.